A selection of T cell receptor beta chains follows, all from one sample in a study of vaccination and CD4 T cells after COVID-19. The antigens for these receptors are not known. A single record per CDR3 protein comes from TCRdb applying MiXCR to the PCR reads. The sample carries about 20,000 distinct CDR3 sequences, approximately 45% recorded once. The input for sequencing was CD4+ T cells from blood, cultured in vitro, taken before SARS-CoV-2 vaccination. The receptors derive from a human donor who had recovered from COVID-19. CDR3s include the opening cysteine and the closing phenylalanine or tryptophan. A D gene is named only where the DNA matches it firmly. Where a row states a size, it is once, few, many or the class of an expanded clone; other rows omit it.

.	TRBV28	.	TRBJ1-1	CASNPGRGVNTEAFF	TGTGCCAGCAATCCTGGCCGAGGGGTGAACACTGAAGCTTTCTTT
.	TRBV7-8	.	TRBJ2-2	CASSLAPSGRTGELFF	TGTGCCAGCAGCTTAGCTCCGTCCGGGCGGACCGGGGAGCTGTTTTTT
once	TRBV29-1	TRBD1	TRBJ1-1	CSVVLGGGQGLFEAFF	TGCAGCGTTGTCCTAGGCGGGGGACAGGGATTGTTTGAAGCTTTCTTT
once	TRBV11-2	TRBD2	TRBJ2-1	CASSLDVSGSFNEQFF	TGTGCCAGCAGCTTAGATGTTAGCGGGAGTTTCAATGAGCAGTTCTTC
few	TRBV7-9	TRBD1	TRBJ1-2	CASSLETGGQGYTF	TGTGCCAGCAGCTTAGAAACAGGGGGACAGGGCTACACCTTC
.	TRBV27	TRBD1	TRBJ1-2	CASSHRGGPRVRRGYTF	TGTGCCAGCAGCCACAGGGGGGGGCCCCGAGTAAGGAGAGGCTACACCTTC
.	TRBV2	TRBD1	TRBJ2-7	CASSNRAGGHEQYF	TGTGCCAGCAGCAATAGGGCAGGGGGCCACGAGCAGTACTTC
few	TRBV19	.	TRBJ1-5	CASSMRQYSNQPQHF	TGTGCCAGTAGTATGCGTCAGTATAGCAATCAGCCCCAGCATTTT
.	TRBV20-1	.	TRBJ2-7	CSARRDRVYEQYF	TGCAGTGCTAGACGGGACCGGGTCTACGAGCAGTACTTC
few	TRBV20-1	TRBD2	TRBJ2-3	CSARINPREASDTQYF	TGCAGTGCTAGGATAAATCCGCGGGAGGCATCAGATACGCAGTATTTT
few	TRBV28	TRBD1	TRBJ1-2	CASTDRDRRNYGYTF	TGTGCCAGCACGGACAGGGACCGTCGAAACTATGGCTACACCTTC
.	TRBV20-1	TRBD2	TRBJ2-5	CSARIVLAVQETQYF	TGCAGTGCTAGAATCGTTCTAGCGGTCCAAGAGACCCAGTACTTC
.	TRBV6-1	.	TRBJ1-2	CASSLSENYGYTF	TGCGCCAGCAGTCTTTCGGAAAACTATGGCTACACCTTC
.	TRBV6-1	.	TRBJ1-1	CASSKGGGTEAFF	TGTGCCAGCAGTAAGGGGGGGGGCACTGAAGCTTTCTTT
few	TRBV6-1	.	TRBJ2-7	CASSERARGYEQYF	TGTGCCAGCAGTGAACGGGCCAGGGGTTACGAGCAGTACTTC
.	TRBV20-1	.	TRBJ1-2	CSASRHRFGNYGYTF	TGCAGTGCTAGTCGCCACAGATTCGGGAACTATGGCTACACCTTC
.	TRBV20-1	.	TRBJ2-7	CSAIWAGRNYEQYF	TGCAGTGCTATTTGGGCGGGGCGGAACTACGAGCAGTACTTC
.	TRBV7-9	.	TRBJ1-5	CASSFHNEGGSNQPQHF	TGTGCCAGCAGCTTCCACAATGAAGGGGGTAGCAATCAGCCCCAGCATTTT
.	TRBV7-8	.	TRBJ2-4	CASSLARGNIQYF	TGTGCCAGCAGCTTAGCGAGGGGAAACATTCAGTACTTC
.	TRBV6-5	TRBD1	TRBJ2-7	CASSSDRGRYEQYF	TGTGCCAGCAGTTCGGACAGGGGGCGATACGAGCAGTACTTC